The rows below give T cell receptor beta chains drawn from one sample of a study of identical twins. TCRdb re-derived calls from the 5' RACE reads in MiXCR, one entry per CDR3 protein. The table lists 1.5 million to 2 million distinct CDR3 sequences, around 33% of them singletons. Sequencing was done on a sample of cord blood. Every receptor here comes from a newborn girl in good health. Each CDR3 is given with its conserved first and last residue. Each record gives: J gene, clone size, V gene, D gene, CDR3 protein, CDR3 DNA. A D gene is named only where the DNA matches it firmly. The size field is filled for only some rows; it gives once, few, many or a size class.

TRBJ2-5,NA,TRBV5-1,NA,CASSSWIAGLSKGTQYF,TGCGCCAGCAGCTCTTGGATAGCCGGGCTTTCTAAAGGGACCCAGTACTTC
TRBJ1-1,NA,TRBV29-1,NA,CSVEARGSINTEAFF,TGCAGCGTTGAAGCGAGGGGTTCTATTAACACTGAAGCTTTCTTT
TRBJ2-7,NA,TRBV20-1,NA,CSARRSAITYEQYF,TGCAGTGCTAGAAGGTCAGCTATAACCTACGAGCAGTACTTC
TRBJ2-3,many,TRBV10-3,NA,CAISANSFTDTQYF,TGTGCCATCAGTGCGAACAGCTTCACAGATACGCAGTATTTT
TRBJ1-6,few,TRBV14,NA,CASSQGAGSQYNSPLHF,TGTGCCAGCAGCCAAGGGGCCGGCAGTCAGTATAATTCACCCCTCCACTTT
TRBJ2-6,many,TRBV5-1,NA,CASSYSGANVLTF,TGTGCCAGCAGTTACTCTGGGGCCAACGTCCTGACTTTC
TRBJ2-1,few,TRBV12-3/TRBV12-4,NA,CASRFGLGEQFF,TGTGCCAGCAGGTTCGGCCTCGGTGAGCAGTTCTTC
TRBJ2-7,NA,TRBV6-6,NA,CASSSDYRWEQYF,TGTGCCAGCAGCTCGGACTACCGCTGGGAGCAGTACTTC
TRBJ2-3,NA,TRBV10-3,TRBD2,CAISATSGRTDTQYF,TGTGCCATCAGTGCGACTAGCGGGAGGACAGATACGCAGTATTTT
TRBJ2-5,many,TRBV6-6,TRBD2,CASRLTSGGQETQYF,TGTGCCAGCAGACTGACTAGCGGGGGGCAAGAGACCCAGTACTTC
TRBJ1-6,NA,TRBV20-1,NA,CSARADRGAGSPLHF,TGCAGTGCTAGAGCGGACCGGGGGGCTGGTTCACCCCTCCACTTT
TRBJ1-1,many,TRBV7-9,NA,CASSLAAGYLNTEAFF,TGTGCCAGCAGCTTAGCGGCAGGCTACTTGAACACTGAAGCTTTCTTT
TRBJ2-1,few,TRBV2,NA,CASSREQGIYNEQFF,TGTGCCAGCAGCCGCGAACAGGGAATCTACAATGAGCAGTTCTTC
TRBJ1-1,NA,TRBV3-1,TRBD1,CASSQGTGETEAFF,TGTGCCAGCAGCCAAGGGACAGGAGAAACTGAAGCTTTCTTT
TRBJ2-1,NA,TRBV6-2/TRBV6-3,TRBD2,CASIRRLAGTLYNEQFF,TGTGCCAGCATTAGACGACTAGCGGGAACCCTATACAATGAGCAGTTCTTC
TRBJ1-2,few,TRBV18,NA,CASSPLSGTNYGYTF,TGTGCCAGCTCACCACTTTCCGGTACTAACTATGGCTACACCTTC
TRBJ2-7,few,TRBV9,TRBD2,CASSVGTSLPYEQYF,TGTGCCAGCAGCGTAGGGACTAGCCTCCCCTACGAGCAGTACTTC
TRBJ2-3,few,TRBV27,TRBD1,CASSLVTGADTQYF,TGTGCCAGCAGTTTGGTTACAGGGGCAGATACGCAGTATTTT
TRBJ1-1,NA,TRBV11-2,NA,CASSSLRGRPGTEAFF,TGTGCCAGCAGCTCCCTCAGGGGCCGCCCAGGTACTGAAGCTTTCTTT
TRBJ2-4,many,TRBV4-1,NA,CASSQERTVAKNIQYF,TGCGCCAGCAGCCAAGAGCGGACGGTAGCCAAAAACATTCAGTACTTC
TRBJ1-5,NA,TRBV4-1,TRBD1,CASSPQHIDRGNQPQHF,TGCGCCAGCAGCCCCCAACACATTGACAGGGGAAATCAGCCCCAGCATTTT
TRBJ2-1,NA,TRBV14,TRBD2,CASSQVSGGLRDKQFF,TGTGCCAGCAGCCAAGTGTCGGGGGGGCTAAGGGATAAGCAGTTCTTC
TRBJ1-2,NA,TRBV29-1,TRBD1,CSVEQGVGYTF,TGCAGCGTTGAACAGGGGGTTGGCTACACCTTC
TRBJ2-1,few,TRBV12-3/TRBV12-4,TRBD2,CASSLAVASGYLYNEQFF,TGTGCCAGCAGTTTAGCTGTGGCTAGCGGATACCTCTACAATGAGCAGTTCTTC
TRBJ2-1,NA,TRBV20-1,TRBD2,CSALKPGLADHETYNEQFF,TGCAGTGCTCTAAAGCCGGGACTAGCGGACCATGAAACCTACAATGAGCAGTTCTTC
TRBJ2-1,NA,TRBV11-1,TRBD2,CASSLGRLAGEYNEQFF,TGTGCCAGCAGCTTAGGCCGACTAGCGGGAGAGTACAATGAGCAGTTCTTC